This T cell receptor (beta chain) is drawn from a study of blood T cell repertoires in COVID-19. CDR1 SGHRS and CDR2 YFSETQ come from the germline V gene. V was pared by 3 bases and J by 4 bases, with 11 bases of the junction left unmatched. There are 16 residues in the CDR3. Sequencing used immunoSEQ multiplex PCR; TCRdb keeps in-frame clones, though not all of them. The sample includes 500,000 or so clones, roughly nine tenths of them seen just once. This receptor was obtained from a woman younger than 35 who had recovered from COVID-19. The sample was PBMCs or T cells enriched from blood (not recorded which). V and J are TRBV5-1 and TRBJ1-2; 8 nucleotides align to TRBD1. The CDR3 here is CASSSPATGGTYGYTF. The CDR3, as DNA: TGCGCCAGCAGCTCCCCAGCCACAGGGGGGACCTATGGCTACACCTTC.